One sample yielded the 11 T cell receptor beta chains listed below, sequenced in a study of cytomegalovirus exposure and HLA in healthy donors. The assay was immunoSEQ multiplex PCR, and TCRdb's table has in-frame clones only and misses some. Of over 90,000 clones listed, about 95% were seen once; the top ten hold 0.89%. Sequencing was performed on PBMCs. These receptors came from a woman younger than 30 in good health and CMV-seronegative.

V and J are TRBV5-4 and TRBJ2-3; maybe TRBD1 (5 bases). The CDR3 covers 12 residues. CDR1 is SGHNT and CDR2 is YYREEE in the germline V gene (reference sequence). The V end lost 1 base, the J end lost 5 bases, and 5 bases lay between the germline ends. The CDR3, as DNA: TGTGCCAGCAGCTTGAGGGGAGATACGCAGTATTTT. This codes for CASSLRGDTQYF.

The V and J genes are TRBV11-2 and TRBJ2-1; D is perhaps TRBD1 (8 bases). The germline V and J ends were trimmed by 2 bases and 7 bases, with 18 bases remaining between them. The CDR3 runs to 16 residues. Germline V CDR1 and CDR2: SGHAT, FQNNGV. The CDR3 loop is CASSLTGGRAGNEQFF. In nucleotides, the CDR3 is TGTGCCAGCAGCTTAACAGGGGGGAGGGCCGGGAATGAGCAGTTCTTC.

This clone came up a few times. The rearrangement uses TRBV2 and TRBJ1-6; 7 bases match TRBD1. Looked up from germline, CDR1 is SNHLY and CDR2 is FYNNEI. The junction had 5 bases not matched to a gene; V was cut back by 2 bases and J by 7 bases. The CDR3 is 15 residues long. The CDR3 loop reads CASSERLTGNSPLHF. Written as DNA, the CDR3 is TGTGCCAGCAGTGAACGGTTGACAGGGAATTCACCCCTCCACTTT.

This chain uses TRBV10-3 with TRBJ2-1; D might be TRBD1 (6 bases). V lost 10 bases and J lost 7, with 11 bases in between. The germline CDR1 and CDR2 sequences are ENHRY and SYGVKD. The CDR3 is 11 amino acids. CDR3 bases: TGTGCCACCTACGGACAGAATGAGCAGTTCTTC. Amino acid sequence: CATYGQNEQFF.

V is TRBV4-1 and J is TRBJ2-4, with TRBD1 matching 11 bases. Germline V gives CDR1 MGHRA, CDR2 YSYEKL. The CDR3 is made up of 16 amino acids. Trimming at V came to 5 bases and at J to 3 bases, leaving 6 bases not matched to a gene. The CDR3 DNA reads as TGCGCCAGCAGCTCAGGGGACAGGGGGGGCAAAAACATTCAGTACTTC. Protein sequence: CASSSGDRGGKNIQYF.

The rearrangement links TRBV7-6 to TRBJ1-1, with D possibly TRBD1 on 5 matching bases. This CDR3 spans 16 amino acids. From germline, CDR1 is SGHVS and CDR2 FNYEAQ. V was clipped by 4 bases and J by 8 bases, with 23 bases between them. The CDR3 here is CASSSGSGTALVEAFF. CDR3 coding DNA: TGTGCCAGCAGCTCAGGGTCCGGGACTGCTCTTGTGGAAGCTTTCTTT.

The gene calls are TRBV11-2 and TRBJ1-1; 7 bases fit TRBD1. This CDR3 is 16 amino acids long. Germline CDR1 reads SGHAT; CDR2 reads FQNNGV. J lost 2 bases, V lost 5 bases, and 11 bases had no gene match. The CDR3 DNA reads as TGTGCCAGCAGCCGCGACGACAGGGCTTCTAACACTGAAGCTTTCTTT. This gives the protein CASSRDDRASNTEAFF.

V usage is TRBV5-1 and J usage is TRBJ2-3; 7 bases fit TRBD1. The CDR3 is 14 amino acids. Germline V gene sequence: CDR1 SGHRS, CDR2 YFSETQ. The V and J ends lost 6 bases and 3 bases, in that order; junction bases with no gene match: 7. Here the CDR3 reads CASTRRQGTDTQYF. The CDR3 bases are TGCGCCAGCACCCGCAGACAGGGAACAGATACGCAGTATTTT.

The rearrangement joins TRBV25-1 to TRBJ2-7; maybe TRBD1 (6 bases). Germline values: CDR1 MGHDK, CDR2 SYGVNS. Trimming stripped 5 bases from V and 2 bases from J, with 13 bases between. The CDR3 has 14 residues. The CDR3 DNA reads as TGTGCCAGCAGTTACCGGGACACCGCCTACGAGCAGTACTTC. As protein: CASSYRDTAYEQYF.

The gene calls are TRBV6-6 and TRBJ1-3; D gene ambiguous. Trimming took 10 bases from V and 4 from J, leaving 8 bases between them. Germline V gene sequence: CDR1 MNHNY, CDR2 SVGAGI (reference sequence). The CDR3 loop spans 11 amino acids. The CDR3 bases are TGTGCCAACCTAACCGGAAACACCATATATTTT. Translated: CANLTGNTIYF.

V is TRBV7-2 and J is TRBJ1-4; TRBD1 is a possible D gene (5 bases). Germline V lookup: CDR1 SGHTA, CDR2 FQGNSA. This CDR3 is built from 15 residues. V lost 2 bases to trimming and J lost 7 bases, with 14 bases between them. In DNA, the CDR3 is TGTGCCAGCAGCTTATTCCGGGGGTCGGGTGAAAAACTGTTTTTT. It yields the protein CASSLFRGSGEKLFF.